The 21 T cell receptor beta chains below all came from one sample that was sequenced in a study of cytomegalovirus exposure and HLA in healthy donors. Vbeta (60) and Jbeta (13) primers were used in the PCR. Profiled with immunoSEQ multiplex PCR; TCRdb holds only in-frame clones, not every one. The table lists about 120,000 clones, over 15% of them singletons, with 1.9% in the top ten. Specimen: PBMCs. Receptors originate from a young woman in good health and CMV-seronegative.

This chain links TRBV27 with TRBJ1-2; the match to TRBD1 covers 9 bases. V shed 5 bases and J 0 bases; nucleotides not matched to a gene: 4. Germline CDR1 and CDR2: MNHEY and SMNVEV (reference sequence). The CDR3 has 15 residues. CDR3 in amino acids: CASSPWTGANYGYTF. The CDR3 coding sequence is TGTGCCAGCAGTCCTTGGACAGGGGCTAACTATGGCTACACCTTC.

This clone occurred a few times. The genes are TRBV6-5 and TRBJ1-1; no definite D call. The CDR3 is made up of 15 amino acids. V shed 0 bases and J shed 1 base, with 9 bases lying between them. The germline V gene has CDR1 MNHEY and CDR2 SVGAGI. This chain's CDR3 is CASSYSEQSNTEAFF. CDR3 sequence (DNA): TGTGCCAGCAGTTACTCAGAACAGTCGAACACTGAAGCTTTCTTT.

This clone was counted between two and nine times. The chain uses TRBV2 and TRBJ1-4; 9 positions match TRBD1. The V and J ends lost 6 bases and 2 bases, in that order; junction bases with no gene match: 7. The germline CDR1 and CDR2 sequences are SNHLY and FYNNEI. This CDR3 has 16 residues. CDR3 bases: TGTGCCAGCAGCCGGGACAGGGTAGGCACTAATGAAAAACTGTTTTTT. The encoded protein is CASSRDRVGTNEKLFF.

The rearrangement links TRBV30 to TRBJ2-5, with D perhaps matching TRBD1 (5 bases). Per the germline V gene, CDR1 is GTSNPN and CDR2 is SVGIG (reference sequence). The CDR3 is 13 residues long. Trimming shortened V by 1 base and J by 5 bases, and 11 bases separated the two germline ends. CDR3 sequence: CAWSGDSIETQYF. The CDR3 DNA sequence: TGTGCCTGGAGTGGAGACAGTATCGAGACCCAGTACTTC.

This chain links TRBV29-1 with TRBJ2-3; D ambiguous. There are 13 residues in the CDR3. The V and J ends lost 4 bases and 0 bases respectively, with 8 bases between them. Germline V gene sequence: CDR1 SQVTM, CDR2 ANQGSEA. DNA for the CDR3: TGCAGCGTTGTGCGGAGTAGCACAGATACGCAGTATTTT. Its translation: CSVVRSSTDTQYF.

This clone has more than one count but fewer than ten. CDR3 bases: TGTGCCAGCAGCTTAGGAGCGGCTGAAGCTTTCTTT. This gives the protein CASSLGAAEAFF. This chain uses TRBV7-9 with TRBJ1-1; no clear D. Germline-derived CDR1 and CDR2 are SEHNR and FQNEAQ (reference sequence). The CDR3 extends over 12 amino acids. With 1 base removed from V and 6 bases from J, the gap between germline ends came to 6 bases.

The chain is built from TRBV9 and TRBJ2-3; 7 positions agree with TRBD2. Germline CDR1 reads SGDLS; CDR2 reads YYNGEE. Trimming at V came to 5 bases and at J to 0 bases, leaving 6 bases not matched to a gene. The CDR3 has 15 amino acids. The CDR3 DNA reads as TGTGCCAGCAGTCGACTAGCCTCCAGCACAGATACGCAGTATTTT. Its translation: CASSRLASSTDTQYF.

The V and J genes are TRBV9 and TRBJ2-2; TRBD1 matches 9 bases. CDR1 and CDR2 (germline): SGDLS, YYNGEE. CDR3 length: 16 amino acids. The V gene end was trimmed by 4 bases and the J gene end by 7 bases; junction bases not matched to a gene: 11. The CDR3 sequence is CASSPVQGARVGELFF. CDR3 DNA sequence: TGTGCCAGCAGCCCCGTACAGGGGGCGCGTGTCGGGGAGCTGTTTTTT.

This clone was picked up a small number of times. This chain's CDR3 is CASSQELAGDTQYF. Written as DNA, the CDR3 is TGCGCCAGCAGCCAAGAACTAGCAGGGGATACGCAGTATTTT. This rearrangement joins TRBV4-1 to TRBJ2-3; tentatively, D is TRBD2 (6 bases). Germline V gives CDR1 MGHRA, CDR2 YSYEKL. This CDR3 region has 14 residues. V shed 0 bases and J shed 6 bases, with 10 bases lying between them.

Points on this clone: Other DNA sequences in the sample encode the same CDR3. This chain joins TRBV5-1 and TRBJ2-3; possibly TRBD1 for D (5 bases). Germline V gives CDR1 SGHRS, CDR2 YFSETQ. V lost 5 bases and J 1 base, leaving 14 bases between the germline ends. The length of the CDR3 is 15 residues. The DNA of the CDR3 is TGCGCCAGCAGACCCAGGGATCGGGGCACAGATACGCAGTATTTT. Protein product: CASRPRDRGTDTQYF.

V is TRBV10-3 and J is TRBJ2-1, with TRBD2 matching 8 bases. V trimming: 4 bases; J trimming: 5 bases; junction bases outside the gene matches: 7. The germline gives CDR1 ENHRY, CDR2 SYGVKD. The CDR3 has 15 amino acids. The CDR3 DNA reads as TGTGCCATCAGTGTTACTAGCGGTGACAACAATGAGCAGTTCTTC. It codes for CAISVTSGDNNEQFF.

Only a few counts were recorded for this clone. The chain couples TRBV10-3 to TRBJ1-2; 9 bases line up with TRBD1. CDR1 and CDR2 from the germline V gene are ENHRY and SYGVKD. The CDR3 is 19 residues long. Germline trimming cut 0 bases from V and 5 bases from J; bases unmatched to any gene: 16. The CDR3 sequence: CAISESVRRTGAPGYGYTF. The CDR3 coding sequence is TGTGCCATCAGTGAGTCTGTTCGGCGGACAGGGGCCCCTGGGTATGGCTACACCTTC.

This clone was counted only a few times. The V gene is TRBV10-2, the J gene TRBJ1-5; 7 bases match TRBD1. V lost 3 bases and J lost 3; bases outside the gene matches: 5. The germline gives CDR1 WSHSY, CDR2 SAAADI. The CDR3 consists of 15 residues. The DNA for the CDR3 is TGCGCCAGCAGTGATTCGGGACAGAACAATCAGCCCCAGCATTTT. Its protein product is CASSDSGQNNQPQHF.

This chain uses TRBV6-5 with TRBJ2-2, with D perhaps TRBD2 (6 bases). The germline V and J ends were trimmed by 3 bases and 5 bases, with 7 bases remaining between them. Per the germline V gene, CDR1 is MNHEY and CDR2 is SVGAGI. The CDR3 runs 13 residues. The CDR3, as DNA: TGTGCCAGCAGTTATGCGGGAACCGGGGAGCTGTTTTTT. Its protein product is CASSYAGTGELFF.

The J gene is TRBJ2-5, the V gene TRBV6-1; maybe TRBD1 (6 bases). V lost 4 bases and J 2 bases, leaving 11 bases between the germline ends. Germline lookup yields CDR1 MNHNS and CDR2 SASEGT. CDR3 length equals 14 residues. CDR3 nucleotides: TGTGCCAGCAGTGCCAACAGGGCACAAGAGACCCAGTACTTC. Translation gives CASSANRAQETQYF.

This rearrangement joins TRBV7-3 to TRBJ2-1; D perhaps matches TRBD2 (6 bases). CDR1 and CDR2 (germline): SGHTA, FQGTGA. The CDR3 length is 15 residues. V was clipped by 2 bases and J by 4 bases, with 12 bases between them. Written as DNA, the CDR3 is TGTGCCAGCAGCTTAGGTAGCGGATTATACAATGAGCAGTTCTTC. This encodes CASSLGSGLYNEQFF.

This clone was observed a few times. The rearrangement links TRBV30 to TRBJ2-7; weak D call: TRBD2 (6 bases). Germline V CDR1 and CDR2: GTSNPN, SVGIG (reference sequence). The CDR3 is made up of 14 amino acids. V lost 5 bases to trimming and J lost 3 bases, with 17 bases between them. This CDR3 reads CAWGRYAGSYEQYF. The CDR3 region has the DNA TGTGCCTGGGGGCGGTATGCGGGGAGCTACGAGCAGTACTTC.

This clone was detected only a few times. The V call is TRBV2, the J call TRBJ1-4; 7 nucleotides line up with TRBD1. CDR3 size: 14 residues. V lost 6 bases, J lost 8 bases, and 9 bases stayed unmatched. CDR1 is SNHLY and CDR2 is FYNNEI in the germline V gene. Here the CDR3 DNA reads TGTGCCAGCAGAATTAGGGGGCGGGAAGAAAAACTGTTTTTT. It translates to CASRIRGREEKLFF. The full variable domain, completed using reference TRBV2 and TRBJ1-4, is EPEVTQTPSHQVTQMGQEVILRCVPISNHLYFYWYRQILGQKVEFLVSFYNNEISEKSEIFDDQFSVERPDGSNFTLKIRSTKLEDSAMYFCASRIRGREEKLFFGSGTQLSVL.

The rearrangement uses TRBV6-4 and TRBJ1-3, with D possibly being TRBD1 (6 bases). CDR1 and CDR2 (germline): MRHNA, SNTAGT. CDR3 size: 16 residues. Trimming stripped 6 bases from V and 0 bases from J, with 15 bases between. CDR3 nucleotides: TGTGCCAGCAGCTTACAGGGCCTCAACTCTGGAAACACCATATATTTT. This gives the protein CASSLQGLNSGNTIYF.

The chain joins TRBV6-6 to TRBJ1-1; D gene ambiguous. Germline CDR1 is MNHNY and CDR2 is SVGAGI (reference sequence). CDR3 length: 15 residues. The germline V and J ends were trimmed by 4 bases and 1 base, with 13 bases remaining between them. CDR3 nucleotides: TGTGCCAGCAGTTCCAAGCTAGAGGGGAACACTGAAGCTTTCTTT. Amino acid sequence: CASSSKLEGNTEAFF.

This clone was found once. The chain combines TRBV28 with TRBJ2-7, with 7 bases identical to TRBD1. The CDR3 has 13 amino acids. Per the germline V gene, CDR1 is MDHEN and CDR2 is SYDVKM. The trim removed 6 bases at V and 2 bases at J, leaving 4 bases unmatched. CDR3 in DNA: TGTGCCAGCAGAGGACAGGCCCCCTACGAGCAGTACTTC. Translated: CASRGQAPYEQYF.